This passage covers 5 T cell receptor beta chains from one sample sequenced in a study of blood T cell repertoires in COVID-19. Sequencing used immunoSEQ multiplex PCR; TCRdb keeps in-frame clones, though not all of them. The sample carries about 180,000 clones, 75% to 90% recorded once. Material: PBMCs or T cells enriched from blood (not recorded which). The origin of the receptors is a man aged 35 to 55 who had recovered from COVID-19.

V usage is TRBV9 and J usage is TRBJ2-1; TRBD2 matches 7 bases. Trimming at V came to 2 bases and at J to 7 bases, leaving 9 bases not matched to a gene. Germline CDR1 is SGDLS and CDR2 is YYNGEE. The CDR3 consists of 15 residues. CDR3 in amino acids: CASSVNPLAVNEQFF. The CDR3 region has the DNA TGTGCCAGCAGCGTTAATCCCCTAGCGGTTAATGAGCAGTTCTTC.

The gene calls are TRBV6-5 and TRBJ1-1; D unresolved. This CDR3 comprises 14 residues. V was shortened by 4 bases and J by 6 bases, with 15 bases between the two germline ends. CDR1 is MNHEY, CDR2 SVGAGI, per germline. CDR3: CASSSRAGSSEAFF. CDR3 in DNA: TGTGCCAGCAGTTCCCGGGCGGGAAGTTCTGAAGCTTTCTTT.

The rearrangement links TRBV11-3 to TRBJ2-5, with TRBD1 identical over 10 bases. Germline V gene sequence: CDR1 SGHNT, CDR2 YENEEA. Unmatched junction bases numbered 3, after V lost 5 bases and J lost 3 bases. The CDR3 has 14 amino acids. The CDR3: CASSRTGGEETQYF. CDR3 sequence (DNA): TGTGCCAGCAGCCGGACAGGGGGGGAAGAGACCCAGTACTTC. Looking up the rest from reference TRBV11-3 and TRBJ2-5 gives the full variable domain: EAGVVQSPRYKIIEKKQPVAFWCNPISGHNTLYWYLQNLGQGPELLIRYENEEAVDDSQLPKDRFSAERLKGVDSTLKIQPAELGDSAVYLCASSRTGGEETQYFGPGTRLLVL.

The chain is built from TRBV30 and TRBJ1-1, with unresolved D. The germline V and J ends were trimmed by 7 bases and 1 base, with 16 bases remaining between them. Germline CDR1 GTSNPN, CDR2 SVGIG (reference sequence). This CDR3 region has 14 residues. CDR3 region: CASAAENSNTEAFF. CDR3 nucleotides: TGTGCCTCGGCAGCGGAGAATTCGAACACTGAAGCTTTCTTT. Supplemented by reference TRBV30 and TRBJ1-1, the full variable domain reads SQTIHQWPATLVQPVGSPLSLECTVEGTSNPNLYWYRQAAGRGLQLLFYSVGIGQISSEVPQNLSASRPQDRQFILSSKKLLLSDSGFYLCASAAENSNTEAFFGQGTRLTVV.

This clone was recorded only once. The chain employs TRBV19 and TRBJ1-5; no firm D call. V was shortened by 5 bases and J by 5 bases, with 13 bases between the two germline ends. Germline V gives CDR1 LNHDA, CDR2 SQIVND (reference sequence). CDR3 length: 14 residues. CDR3 in amino acids: CASSAAGLYQPQHF. The CDR3 region has the DNA TGTGCCAGTAGTGCGGCAGGACTGTATCAGCCCCAGCATTTT.